Sequencing of this TCR beta chain was carried out in a study of cytotoxic CD8 clonotypes in ibrutinib-treated CLL. On the study more broadly: Response was recorded as partial in some 24 patients and complete in 2; at median approximately six years, around 14 remained remitted and approximately twelve had progressed.

A word on this clone: Its cognate antigen is unknown.

Library input was about 2.2 micrograms of DNA from cryopreserved PBMCs. Study results and limitations: Sample timing was unmatched between remission and later-progressing patients; lymph nodes unstudied.

The method was immunoSEQ multiplex PCR; TCRdb's version includes in-frame clones alone and lacks a portion of them. The sample consists of some 81,000 clones, more than 75% of them appearing once. This TCR was sampled from a human donor with chronic lymphocytic leukemia. This sample comprised PBMCs, obtained after 12 months of ibrutinib treatment.

The CDR3 DNA follows: TGTGCCAGCAGCCTGGACGCATTGGGGGAGCTGTTTTTT. Translation gives CASSLDALGELFF. The rearrangement joins TRBV7-3 to TRBJ2-2; D call uncertain. CDR3 size: 13 residues. Germline CDR1 and CDR2: SGHTA and FQGTGA. The V and J ends lost 5 bases and 8 bases respectively, with 12 bases between them.